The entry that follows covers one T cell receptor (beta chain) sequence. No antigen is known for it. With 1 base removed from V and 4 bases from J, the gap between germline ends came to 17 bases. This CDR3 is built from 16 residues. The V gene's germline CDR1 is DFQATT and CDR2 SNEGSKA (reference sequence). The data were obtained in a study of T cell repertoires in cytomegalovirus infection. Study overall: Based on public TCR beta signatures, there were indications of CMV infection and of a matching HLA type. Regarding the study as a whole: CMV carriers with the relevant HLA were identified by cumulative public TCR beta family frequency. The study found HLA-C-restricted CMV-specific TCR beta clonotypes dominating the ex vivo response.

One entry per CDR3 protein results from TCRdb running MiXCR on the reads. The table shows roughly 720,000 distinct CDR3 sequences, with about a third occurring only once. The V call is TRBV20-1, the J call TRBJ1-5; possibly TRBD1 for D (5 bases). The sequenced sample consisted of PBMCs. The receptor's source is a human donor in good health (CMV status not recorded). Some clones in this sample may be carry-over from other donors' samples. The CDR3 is CSARAGTTNPNQPQHF. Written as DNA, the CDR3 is TGCAGTGCTAGAGCCGGGACCACAAACCCTAATCAGCCCCAGCATTTT.